This T cell receptor (beta chain) was observed in a study of cytotoxic CD8 clonotypes in ibrutinib-treated CLL. Sequencing was designed to attain a depth spanning 1 in 200,000 to 1 in 1 million T cells. This table comes from immunoSEQ multiplex PCR, and its TCRdb copy is limited to in-frame clones, with some not included. The table includes tens of thousands of clones, around nine tenths detected once. With respect to this clone: Its target is not known.

The study, taken as a whole, reports: At ibrutinib response, clonality increased, and at progression it declined back toward baseline. Patients with sustained remission and those progressing were sampled at differing times.

The germline V and J ends were trimmed by 0 bases and 2 bases, with 12 bases remaining between them. This CDR3 has 16 residues. Germline V gene lookup returns CDR1 SGHKS and CDR2 YYEKEE (reference sequence). The rearrangement links TRBV5-5 to TRBJ1-3; possible D gene TRBD1, 5 bases. The source is a human donor with chronic lymphocytic leukemia. Here the sequenced sample was PBMCs, taken after 12 months of ibrutinib treatment. The CDR3 here is CASSLGVLGAGNTIYF. The CDR3, as DNA: TGTGCCAGCAGCTTGGGAGTATTGGGGGCTGGAAACACCATATATTTT.